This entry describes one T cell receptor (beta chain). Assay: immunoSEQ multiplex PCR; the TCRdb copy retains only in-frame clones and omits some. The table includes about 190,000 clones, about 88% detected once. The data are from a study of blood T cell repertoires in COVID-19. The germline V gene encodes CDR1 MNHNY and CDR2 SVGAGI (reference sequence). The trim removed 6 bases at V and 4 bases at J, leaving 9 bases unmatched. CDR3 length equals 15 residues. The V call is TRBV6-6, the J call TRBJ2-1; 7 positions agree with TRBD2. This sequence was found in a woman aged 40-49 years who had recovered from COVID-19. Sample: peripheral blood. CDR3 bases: TGTGCCAGCAGAAAGCGGGACCCCGCTTACAATGAGCAGTTCTTC. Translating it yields CASRKRDPAYNEQFF.